The clone carrying this TCR beta chain showed up just once. The antigen remains unidentified. This sample stems from a study of cytomegalovirus exposure and HLA in healthy donors. Study observations and caveats: Whilst most TCR sequences proved rare, a subset of public TCRs occurred across many donors. A subsequent analysis found that TCR clusters from the first cohort also tended to co-occur in the roughly 120 validation repertoires, with approximately 95% of cluster scores above 0.

The donors belonged to the approximately 120-subject validation cohort, separate from the roughly 650-subject first cohort. This CDR3 spans 15 amino acids. CDR1 is MDHEN, CDR2 SYDVKM, per germline. Deletions cut 2 bases from V and 6 bases from J, with 13 bases between. Repertoires were generated with immunoSEQ multiplex PCR, while TCRdb's copy carries only in-frame clones and drops some. The sample includes some 80,000 clones, over 85% seen only once; the top ten take under 0.9%. The V call is TRBV28, the J call TRBJ2-2; TRBD2 is a possible D gene (5 bases). The sample consisted of PBMCs. The sequence came from a woman aged 18-35 years in good health and CMV-seronegative. The CDR3 is CASSLVAPSSGELFF. In DNA, the CDR3 is TGTGCCAGCAGTTTAGTAGCGCCCAGCTCCGGGGAGCTGTTTTTT.